This T cell receptor beta chain was captured by sequencing in a study of T cell responses to AZD1222 COVID-19 vaccine. Whole-study findings and limits: The study found vaccine-associated CD4 TCRs spanning spike, dominant at 160-218 and 743-854. Repertoire sampling was restricted to post-peak T cell response timepoints. Spike-specific TCR repertoires showed rising breadth and depth after two AZD1222 doses. Donors were chiefly white British, with a greater number of females, and clonal diversity was perhaps underestimated.

The assay was immunoSEQ multiplex PCR, and TCRdb's table has in-frame clones only and misses some. Seen here are some 190,000 clones, approximately 91% observed once, and the top ten hold under 2%. The CDR3 length is 15 residues. Germline V gene data show CDR1 as SGHTA and CDR2 as FQGNSA. With 5 bases clipped from V and 8 bases from J, the junction kept 12 bases outside the gene matches. A remark on this clone: Its antigen remains unknown.

J is TRBJ1-2 and V is TRBV7-2, with 9 bases that match TRBD1. The clonotype originates from an adult who received the AZD1222 COVID-19 vaccine. This sample comprised peripheral blood, obtained 28 days after the second AZD1222 dose. The CDR3 DNA reads as TGTGCCAGCAGCCTACCCCGGGGACAGGGTCACGGCTACACCTTC. Translating it yields CASSLPRGQGHGYTF.